This T cell receptor beta chain was recovered during a study of Tregs in tolerant kidney transplant recipients. Assay used: immunoSEQ multiplex PCR; TCRdb lists only in-frame clones, some missing. The sample includes some 70,000 clones, roughly nine tenths of them seen just once. CD4+CD25+CD127- Tregs, CD4+CD25- non-Tregs, CD4 and CD8 cells were sorted. The clonotype was recovered from a human donor who received a combined kidney and bone marrow transplant. This specimen was CD4+ T cells from blood, taken before the transplant.

As DNA, the CDR3 is TGTGCCAGCAGCTTAGGACAGGGCCCTTTGAACACTGAAGCTTTCTTT. This sequence encodes CASSLGQGPLNTEAFF. This chain connects TRBV7-6 to TRBJ1-1, with 7 bases identical to TRBD1. The CDR3 consists of 16 residues. The germline V gene has CDR1 SGHVS and CDR2 FNYEAQ. V was pared by 1 base and J by 0 bases, with 5 bases of the junction left unmatched.